The next 3 T cell receptor beta chains were all read from a single sample in a study of T cell changes during pregnancy in multiple sclerosis. TCRdb keeps only in-frame clones here, not all; method: immunoSEQ multiplex PCR. The sample consists of tens of thousands of clones, roughly 89% of them appearing once. Specimen: peripheral blood, collected in the third trimester of pregnancy. The receptor source for this set is a female donor in good health, enrolled as a control in a pregnancy study.

This chain connects TRBV9 to TRBJ2-7, with 11 bases identical to TRBD1. V trimming: 2 bases; J trimming: 5 bases; junction bases outside the gene matches: 6. CDR1 and CDR2 (germline): SGDLS, YYNGEE. CDR3 length: 15 residues. This CDR3 reads CASSVVGDRGDEQYF. The CDR3 region has the DNA TGTGCCAGCAGCGTTGTCGGGGACAGGGGGGACGAGCAGTACTTC.

The rearrangement uses TRBV5-8 and TRBJ2-1; D is ambiguous. This CDR3 contains 14 residues. Trimming removed 0 bases from V and 7 bases from J, with 11 bases in between. CDR1 SGHTS and CDR2 YDEGEE come from the germline V gene. The CDR3 coding sequence is TGTGCCAGCAGCTTGGCTGCAGTCAGGAATGAGCAGTTCTTC. Its protein product is CASSLAAVRNEQFF. The entire variable domain, with the rest obtained from reference TRBV5-8 and TRBJ2-1, is as follows: EAGVTQSPTHLIKTRGQQATLRCSPISGHTSVYWYQQALGLGLQFLLWYDEGEERNRGNFPPRFSGRQFPNYSSELNVNALELEDSALYLCASSLAAVRNEQFFGPGTRLTVL.

The chain uses TRBV19 and TRBJ2-7; 11 positions agree with TRBD1. Germline trimming cut 6 bases from V and 3 bases from J; bases unmatched to any gene: 7. The V gene's germline CDR1 is LNHDA and CDR2 SQIVND (reference sequence). The CDR3 has 15 residues. For the CDR3, the DNA is TGTGCCAGTAGCAGGACAGGGACAGGGGGCTACGAGCAGTACTTC. This translates into CASSRTGTGGYEQYF.